This T cell receptor beta chain stems from a study of CD8 T cells in Susac syndrome. The V gene's germline CDR1 is SGHKS and CDR2 YYEKEE (reference sequence). The CDR3 consists of 15 residues. Germline trimming cut 4 bases from V and 2 bases from J; bases unmatched to any gene: 4. Sequencing of TCR beta was performed on blood CD8+ T cells and on blood CD4+ T cells. TEMRA cells were FACS-enriched, with CD8+ and CD4+ T cells isolated negatively. With random hexamers, 0.5 to 1 ug RNA was reverse transcribed. Amplification of the TCR beta CDR3 was carried out by immunoSEQ multiplex PCR, which spanned a total of 54 Vbeta and 13 Jbeta segments. TCRdb used MiXCR to reprocess the immunoSEQ multiplex PCR reads, holding one entry per CDR3 protein. The sample lists 250,000 to 300,000 distinct CDR3 sequences, 70% to 90% seen once, with roughly 0.17% in the top ten.

Sequencing was carried out using CD8+ T cells from PBMCs. The genes are TRBV5-5 and TRBJ2-7; TRBD2 matches at 12 bases. The TCR originated in a human donor with multiple sclerosis. In DNA, the CDR3 is TGTGCCAGCAGCCCACTAGCGGGAGGCGCCTACGAGCAGTACTTC. Translating gives CASSPLAGGAYEQYF.